Listed here is a single TCR beta chain. The table came from immunoSEQ multiplex PCR; TCRdb's copy has only in-frame clones and leaves some out. The sample lists about 58,000 clones; 91% were seen once. CDR1 is SGHTA, CDR2 FQGNSA, per germline. V gave up 2 bases and J gave up 4 bases; unmatched junction bases: 5. The CDR3 extends over 15 amino acids. This sample stems from a study of technical replicates of blood from a handful of donors. This TCR came from a human donor in good health. Some clones in this sample may be carry-over from other donors' samples. The chain combines TRBV7-2 with TRBJ2-7, with 10 nucleotides matching TRBD2. The sample consisted of PBMCs. In DNA, the CDR3 is TGTGCCAGCAGCTTAACAGCGGGGGGGCGGTACGAGCAGTACTTC. As protein: CASSLTAGGRYEQYF.